These T cell receptor beta chains were read from a single sample in a study of cytomegalovirus exposure and HLA in healthy donors. Using immunoSEQ multiplex PCR, the repertoire was profiled, and TCRdb retains in-frame clones only, with some absent. Counted here are approximately 96,000 clones, roughly 70% occurring once; the ten biggest clones make up 1.8%. Sequenced: PBMCs. The receptors come from a male donor in good health and CMV-seronegative. CDR3s include the opening cysteine and the closing phenylalanine or tryptophan. The order of the fields is J gene, D gene, V gene, clone size, CDR3 DNA, CDR3 protein. D genes are given only for firm matches. Expanded clones get a size class; other rows say once, few or many, or leave the size out.

TRBJ2-1 TRBD2 TRBV19 NA TGTGCCAGTAGTATACCGGCTAGCGGGAGGCATGAGCAGTTCTTC CASSIPASGRHEQFF
TRBJ2-5 NA TRBV5-1 NA TGCGCCAGCATCGGAAACGACTACGCCCAGTACTTC CASIGNDYAQYF
TRBJ2-7 TRBD2 TRBV27 once TGTGCCAGCAGCATAGCGGGGAGCTCCTACGAGCAGTACTTC CASSIAGSSYEQYF
TRBJ1-5 NA TRBV30 NA TGTGCCTGGAGTGTAGGAGGGAGAAGCAATCAGCCCCAGCATTTT CAWSVGGRSNQPQHF
TRBJ2-7 TRBD2 TRBV7-2 NA TGTGCCAGCAGCTTAAGCGGGAGTGACTCCTACGAGCAGTACTTC CASSLSGSDSYEQYF
TRBJ2-2 NA TRBV19 few TGTGCCAGTAGTCAGGCGGGCCAGAACACCGGGGAGCTGTTTTTT CASSQAGQNTGELFF
TRBJ1-3 NA TRBV25-1 NA TGTGCCAGCAGTGACCCAGGACAGCTCGGAAACACCATATATTTT CASSDPGQLGNTIYF
TRBJ1-2 NA TRBV10-3 NA TGTGCCATCAGTGGGACAGCCTATGGCTACACCTTC CAISGTAYGYTF
TRBJ2-3 TRBD2 TRBV18 NA TGTGCCAGCTCATTGCGGGAGCCCGTCACAGATACGCAGTATTTT CASSLREPVTDTQYF
TRBJ2-2 TRBD2 TRBV7-3 NA TGTGCCAGCCGCCCGGGAGGCACCGGGGAGCTGTTTTTT CASRPGGTGELFF
TRBJ1-1 NA TRBV7-2 NA TGCGCCAGCAGCTTAACGGTAAACACTGAAGCTTTCTTT CASSLTVNTEAFF
TRBJ1-1 NA TRBV30 NA TGTGCCTGGAGTGACTACGGCAGCACTGAAGCTTTCTTT CAWSDYGSTEAFF
TRBJ2-1 NA TRBV27 NA TGTGCCAGCAGTAAAGACCGGGACACCTACAATGAGCAGTTCTTC CASSKDRDTYNEQFF
TRBJ2-1 TRBD2 TRBV5-4 NA TGTGCCAGCAGCGCCTCGCGGGGGTCTACCTACAATGAGCAGTTCTTC CASSASRGSTYNEQFF
TRBJ2-1 NA TRBV5-1 NA TGCGCCAGCATGGACAGATCCTACAATGAGCAGTTCTTC CASMDRSYNEQFF
TRBJ2-2 TRBD1 TRBV27 NA TGTGCCAGCACCGGGGACAGGGAGACCGGGGAGCTGTTTTTT CASTGDRETGELFF
TRBJ1-1 TRBD1 TRBV6-1 NA TGTGCCAGCAGTGGGGGACAGGTGAACACTGAAGCTTTCTTT CASSGGQVNTEAFF
TRBJ2-7 TRBD1 TRBV25-1 NA TGTGCCAGCAGTGAACCCGGACAGGCCTCCTACGAGCAGTACTTC CASSEPGQASYEQYF
TRBJ1-4 NA TRBV5-1 NA TGCGCCAGCAGCTTGGCCGCCCCCCCCAGGGGTCCTAATGAAAAACTGTTTTTT CASSLAAPPRGPNEKLFF
TRBJ1-2 NA TRBV7-3 few TGTGCCAGCAGCATAGACAGCCACTATGGCTACACCTTC CASSIDSHYGYTF
TRBJ2-5 NA TRBV7-6 NA TGTGCCAGCAGCTTCGGAGCTCCTCCAGAGACCCAGTACTTC CASSFGAPPETQYF
TRBJ1-1 NA TRBV10-3 few TGTGCGGGGGGGGCGGAGGACACTGAAGCTTTCTTT CAGGAEDTEAFF
TRBJ2-3 NA TRBV30 NA TGTGCCTGTCGCGGGGTGGCGGGTGTTTGGACGCAGTATTTT CACRGVAGVWTQYF
TRBJ2-2 TRBD2 TRBV7-2 NA TGTGCCAGCAGCTTACGACGGACTAGCTCCGGGGAGCTGTTTTTT CASSLRRTSSGELFF
TRBJ2-3 NA TRBV5-4 NA TGTGCCCACGGAGAGGTCGGTCTCTCGGATACGCAGTATTTT CAHGEVGLSDTQYF
TRBJ1-4 NA TRBV28 few TGTGCCAGCAGACCGCCAGGGTATGAACTGTTTTTT CASRPPGYELFF
TRBJ1-4 NA TRBV7-9 NA TGTGCCAGCAGCCCGAGACAGTACCAAGAAAGAAAACTGTTTTTT CASSPRQYQERKLFF
TRBJ2-2 NA TRBV9 NA TGTGCCAGCAGCGTAGAGGGGAATCTGGGGGAGCTGTTTTTT CASSVEGNLGELFF
TRBJ2-7 NA TRBV7-9 NA TGTGCCAGCAGCCCCCTCTACGAGCAGTACTTC CASSPLYEQYF
TRBJ1-5 TRBD1 TRBV19 NA TGTGCCAGTACCATAGGGACAGGTAATCAGCCCCAGCATTTT CASTIGTGNQPQHF
TRBJ1-4 NA TRBV6-6 few TGTGCCAGCAGTTACGGGCAGGGTCTAACTAATGAAAAACTGTTTTTT CASSYGQGLTNEKLFF
TRBJ1-5 NA TRBV6-1 NA TGTGCCAGCAGTGGGCAGGGTTTTAGCAATCAGCCCCAGCATTTT CASSGQGFSNQPQHF
TRBJ1-1 TRBD1 TRBV10-3 NA TGTGCCATCAGCCAGACAGGGGGCACTGAAGCTTTCTTT CAISQTGGTEAFF
TRBJ1-2 TRBD1 TRBV29-1 NA TGCAGCGTTGATGAGGCCAGGGGGCGGGCGGGCTACACCTTC CSVDEARGRAGYTF
TRBJ2-7 NA TRBV4-1 NA TGCGCCAGCCGGGTAGGTCCGTCGCCCACCTACGAGCAGTACTTC CASRVGPSPTYEQYF
TRBJ2-2 NA TRBV7-7 NA TGTGCTAGCAGCCGAGATAGGGGGACCGGGGAGCTGTTTTTT CASSRDRGTGELFF
TRBJ2-1 NA TRBV29-1 NA TGCAGCGTTGATGTGGGGGGTGCCTACAATGAGCAGTTCTTC CSVDVGGAYNEQFF
TRBJ1-2 TRBD1 TRBV7-9 NA TGTGCCAGCAGCTTAGGACAGGGGCCTGTCTATGGCTACACCTTC CASSLGQGPVYGYTF
TRBJ1-4 NA TRBV6-5 NA TGTGCCAGCAGCCCTCCGGCTAATGAAAAACTGTTTTTT CASSPPANEKLFF
TRBJ1-4 NA TRBV2 few TGTGCCAGCAACAAGGAGGGGTGGGCTAATGAAAAACTGTTTTTT CASNKEGWANEKLFF
TRBJ1-3 NA TRBV6-5 NA TGTGCCAGCACCCGGGGGGGTAGCTCTGGAAACACCATATATTTT CASTRGGSSGNTIYF
TRBJ2-1 TRBD1 TRBV10-3 NA TGTGCCATCAGTGAGTCCGGGACAGGGGGCAATGAGCAGTTCTTC CAISESGTGGNEQFF
TRBJ2-1 TRBD2 TRBV7-2 NA TGTGCCAGCACCCCCTGGGTGGGACTAGCGGGAGGGTGGATCTTC CASTPWVGLAGGWIF
TRBJ2-2 NA TRBV27 NA TGTGCCAGCAAGTGGGGGGAGAACACCGGGGAGCTGTTTTTT CASKWGENTGELFF
TRBJ2-5 NA TRBV27 NA TGTGCCAGCAGTTCCTACGACCCCCGGGAAGAGACCCAGTACTTC CASSSYDPREETQYF
TRBJ2-7 NA TRBV13 once TGTGCCAGCAGCTCCGAGGGGACTGGTACCCACGAGCAGTACTTC CASSSEGTGTHEQYF